This paragraph reports one T cell receptor (beta chain). Its antigen remains unidentified. The CDR3 is made up of 15 amino acids. Germline V gene lookup returns CDR1 LGHNA and CDR2 YNFKEQ. The J segment lost 2 bases and the V segment lost 1 base, leaving 3 bases of the junction unmatched. These data come from a study of T cell responses to AZD1222 COVID-19 vaccine. The protocol was immunoSEQ multiplex PCR, while the TCRdb copy is restricted to in-frame clones and leaves out a portion. Among about 92,000 clones, around nine tenths were seen once, and the ten largest hold about 3%. Study observations and caveats: Once two AZD1222 doses were given, Spike-specific TCR breadth and depth went up. Donors were chiefly white British, with a greater number of females, and clonal diversity was perhaps underestimated. Among spike-specific TCRs, nearly half reportedly target unmutated variant regions.

The rearrangement links TRBV4-2 to TRBJ2-3; TRBD2 matches 7 bases. The clonotype was recovered from an adult in good health. Source: peripheral blood, taken on day 0 of AZD1222 vaccination. The CDR3 DNA reads as TGTGCCAGCAGCCAAGGACTAGCTACCACAGATACGCAGTATTTT. It translates to CASSQGLATTDTQYF.